What follows are 27 T cell receptor beta chains derived from one specimen sequenced in a study of blood T cell repertoires in COVID-19. Using immunoSEQ multiplex PCR, the repertoire was profiled, and TCRdb retains in-frame clones only, with some absent. The sample has almost 200,000 clones, 70% to 80% seen once; the top ten hold under 7%. Sequencing was carried out using peripheral blood. Receptor source: a woman aged 40 to 49 with COVID-19, enrolled during active disease.

The chain combines TRBV12-3 or TRBV12-4 with TRBJ2-1; D ambiguous. The CDR3 totals 13 residues. V was trimmed by 7 bases and J by 8 bases, leaving 15 bases between them. CDR3 region: CASTPTYSHEQFF. DNA of the CDR3: TGTGCCAGCACTCCTACTTACAGCCATGAGCAGTTCTTC.

The chain links TRBV3-1 (or the pseudogene TRBV3-2) to TRBJ1-2; D call uncertain. Looked up from germline, CDR1 is LGHDT and CDR2 is YNNKEL (reference sequence). The V end lost 0 bases, the J end lost 4 bases, and 9 bases lay between the germline ends. The CDR3 has 14 amino acids. DNA for the CDR3: TGTGCCAGCAGCCAAGAATGGCAGATCTATGGCTACACCTTC. It translates to CASSQEWQIYGYTF.

The V call is TRBV3-1 (or the pseudogene TRBV3-2), the J call TRBJ1-1; TRBD1 might be the D (5 bases). V shed 3 bases and J shed 10 bases, with 9 bases lying between them. The CDR3 has 11 residues. CDR1 is LGHDT, CDR2 YNNKEL, per germline (reference sequence). Written as DNA, the CDR3 is TGTGCCAGCAGCCATCTAAGGGGAGCTTTCTTT. It yields the protein CASSHLRGAFF.

In its sample, this clone was seen a few times. V is TRBV27 and J is TRBJ2-1; weak D call: TRBD2 (5 bases). Looked up from germline, CDR1 is MNHEY and CDR2 is SMNVEV (reference sequence). The CDR3 consists of 16 residues. The ends were cut back, 5 bases at V and 2 bases at J, with 16 bases in the middle. The CDR3 protein is CASSLASGRPYNEQFF. The CDR3 nucleotides read TGTGCCAGCAGTCTCGCCAGCGGCAGACCCTACAATGAGCAGTTCTTC.

The chain combines TRBV20-1 with TRBJ2-1; 11 nucleotides line up with TRBD2. Germline-derived CDR1 and CDR2 are DFQATT and SNEGSKA (reference sequence). CDR3 length: 14 residues. The junction had 4 bases not matched to a gene; V was cut back by 3 bases and J by 6 bases. The CDR3 DNA reads as TGCAGTGCTAGTAGCGGGAGGGCCTCCAATGAGCAGTTCTTC. This sequence encodes CSASSGRASNEQFF.

The DNA of the CDR3 is TGTGCCAGCAGCTTACTACAGGGGGAGGGCGGGGAGCTGTTTTTT. It codes for CASSLLQGEGGELFF. The chain carries TRBV7-6 and TRBJ2-2; a possible D gene is TRBD1 (8 bases). The CDR3 contains 15 residues. The germline V gene encodes CDR1 SGHVS and CDR2 FNYEAQ. The V end was cut by 2 bases, the J end by 7 bases, with 14 bases between. The whole variable domain, remainder taken from reference TRBV7-6 and TRBJ2-2, is GAGVSQSPRYKVTKRGQDVALRCDPISGHVSLYWYRQALGQGPEFLTYFNYEAQQDKSGLPNDRFSAERPEGSISTLTIQRTEQRDSAMYRCASSLLQGEGGELFFGEGSRLTVL.

The chain combines TRBV3-1 (or the pseudogene TRBV3-2) with TRBJ2-2, with D perhaps matching TRBD2 (5 bases). This CDR3 has 15 amino acids. Germline V gives CDR1 LGHDT, CDR2 YNNKEL (reference sequence). The germline V and J ends were trimmed by 6 bases and 2 bases, with 13 bases remaining between them. The CDR3 region has the DNA TGTGCCAGCAGGGCCGGGGAAATCAACACCGGGGAGCTGTTTTTT. Protein: CASRAGEINTGELFF.

V usage is TRBV5-6 and J usage is TRBJ1-2, with 7 bases lining up with TRBD1. CDR1 and CDR2 (germline): SGHDT, YYEEEE. The CDR3 contains 15 residues. V shed 0 bases, J shed 4 bases, and the junction held 6 bases outside the gene matches. DNA of the CDR3: TGTGCCAGCAGCTTGGGGACCGGGACAGTCTATGGCTACACCTTC. Protein product: CASSLGTGTVYGYTF.

This clone was detected once. The chain couples TRBV7-4 to TRBJ2-7; 8 bases are a match to TRBD2. Unmatched junction bases numbered 7, after V lost 4 bases and J lost 5 bases. CDR1 and CDR2 from the germline V gene are SGHVT and SQSDAQ. The CDR3 covers 14 residues. CDR3 amino acids: CASSSREGPDEQYF. The CDR3 DNA reads TGTGCCAGCAGCTCACGGGAGGGCCCCGACGAGCAGTACTTC.

The chain carries TRBV5-1 and TRBJ1-4; 8 bases align to TRBD1. Germline CDR1 reads SGHRS; CDR2 reads YFSETQ. This CDR3 region has 16 residues. Losses at the gene ends were 3 bases for V and 7 bases for J; bases not matched to a gene: 11. The CDR3 region is CASSSALDRDGEKLFF. CDR3 sequence (DNA): TGCGCCAGCAGCTCGGCGCTGGACAGGGACGGTGAAAAACTGTTTTTT.

The chain has TRBV7-2 and TRBJ2-5; a possible D gene is TRBD2 (6 bases). Trimming stripped 6 bases from V and 7 bases from J, with 15 bases between. CDR3 length: 13 residues. Germline V gene data show CDR1 as SGHTA and CDR2 as FQGNSA. The CDR3 DNA follows: TGTGCCAGCAGACGAAACGCCGGGGGGACCCAGTACTTC. Protein sequence: CASRRNAGGTQYF.

This clone was detected once. The rearrangement links TRBV7-9 to TRBJ2-7; TRBD1 matches at 10 bases. The V and J ends lost 4 bases and 2 bases, in that order; junction bases with no gene match: 5. Germline CDR1 is SEHNR and CDR2 is FQNEAQ (reference sequence). CDR3 length: 15 residues. This CDR3 reads CASSSPGQGTYEQYF. CDR3 coding DNA: TGTGCCAGCAGCTCGCCGGGACAGGGGACCTACGAGCAGTACTTC.

The gene calls are TRBV27 and TRBJ1-6, with D tentatively TRBD1 (5 bases). V gave up 3 bases and J gave up 4 bases, with 13 bases separating them. The CDR3 runs to 16 residues. Germline loops: CDR1 MNHEY, CDR2 SMNVEV (reference sequence). This chain's CDR3 is CASSLSTATYNSPLHF. CDR3 nucleotides: TGTGCCAGCAGTTTGTCGACAGCTACATATAATTCACCCCTCCACTTT.

The chain joins TRBV7-6 to TRBJ1-1; 8 positions match TRBD1. The trim removed 4 bases at V and 1 base at J, leaving 5 bases unmatched. CDR1 and CDR2 from the germline V gene are SGHVS and FNYEAQ. This CDR3 region has 15 residues. CDR3 sequence reads: CASSSPGQENTEAFF. The CDR3 DNA reads as TGTGCCAGCAGCTCCCCGGGACAGGAGAACACTGAAGCTTTCTTT.

This clone appeared once. This chain uses TRBV3-1 (or the pseudogene TRBV3-2) with TRBJ2-7, with 14 positions matching TRBD2. The ends lost 3 bases at V and 5 bases at J; junction bases unmatched: 0. Germline CDR1 is LGHDT and CDR2 is YNNKEL (reference sequence). CDR3 length equals 14 residues. The chain's CDR3 is CASSQGLAGDEQYF. In DNA form, the CDR3 reads TGTGCCAGCAGCCAGGGACTAGCGGGAGACGAGCAGTACTTC.

The chain employs TRBV28 and TRBJ2-1, with D perhaps TRBD1 (5 bases). CDR1 is MDHEN and CDR2 is SYDVKM in the germline V gene. CDR3 length: 16 amino acids. The V end lost 3 bases, the J end lost 4 bases, and 16 bases lay between the germline ends. The CDR3 loop is CASSLTDGSGYNEQFF. CDR3 coding DNA: TGTGCCAGCAGTTTGACAGACGGGTCCGGGTACAATGAGCAGTTCTTC.

The chain combines TRBV10-3 with TRBJ1-6; 7 bases fit TRBD1. V was clipped by 6 bases and J by 5 bases; unmatched bases: 4. CDR3 size: 14 residues. The germline gives CDR1 ENHRY, CDR2 SYGVKD. CDR3: CAIRAGTDNSPLHF. The CDR3 DNA sequence: TGTGCCATCAGGGCAGGGACAGATAATTCACCCCTCCACTTT.

The genes are TRBV20-1 and TRBJ1-2; weak D call: TRBD1 (5 bases). V was pared by 3 bases and J by 3 bases, with 11 bases between. From germline, CDR1 is DFQATT and CDR2 SNEGSKA (reference sequence). This CDR3 has 13 amino acids. The CDR3 DNA sequence: TGCAGTGCTAGTAGGGGCAGGGACTATGGCTACACCTTC. Translation gives CSASRGRDYGYTF.

The J gene is TRBJ2-2, the V gene TRBV5-1; a possible D gene is TRBD2 (7 bases). This CDR3 spans 16 amino acids. V lost 2 bases to trimming and J lost 6 bases, with 17 bases between them. Germline V gene data show CDR1 as SGHRS and CDR2 as YFSETQ. For the CDR3, the DNA is TGCGCCAGCAGCTTCGCGGGGGCTACGGAATCCGGGGAGCTGTTTTTT. Protein product: CASSFAGATESGELFF.

V gene TRBV9 combines with J gene TRBJ1-1, with 7 positions matching TRBD1. Per germline, CDR1 SGDLS and CDR2 YYNGEE. The CDR3 has 13 residues. The junction had 3 bases not matched to a gene; V was cut back by 3 bases and J by 4 bases. The CDR3 DNA reads TGTGCCAGCAGCGCCGCAGGGGGCACTGAAGCTTTCTTT. As protein: CASSAAGGTEAFF.

This chain joins TRBV7-6 and TRBJ1-1; a weak D match, TRBD1 (5 bases). This CDR3 has 13 residues. With 7 bases removed from V and 9 bases from J, the gap between germline ends came to 18 bases. Per germline, CDR1 SGHVS and CDR2 FNYEAQ. This chain's CDR3 is CASTPGELVQAFF. The CDR3 DNA is TGTGCCAGCACCCCGGGGGAGTTGGTCCAAGCTTTCTTT.

This chain links TRBV14 with TRBJ2-4; TRBD1 agrees at 7 bases. There are 14 residues in the CDR3. V was clipped by 1 base and J by 4 bases; unmatched bases: 1. The V gene's germline CDR1 is SGHDN and CDR2 FVKESK. The CDR3 DNA follows: TGTGCCAGCAGCCAAGTGACAGGGAAAAACATTCAGTACTTC. Translation: CASSQVTGKNIQYF.

The CDR3 DNA reads as TGTGCCAGGGGACGACTAGCGGGATCGGGCGAGCAGTACTTC. As protein: CARGRLAGSGEQYF. The rearrangement uses TRBV2 and TRBJ2-7; 11 bases agree with TRBD2. CDR1 is SNHLY, CDR2 FYNNEI, per germline. The junction had 10 bases not matched to a gene; V was cut back by 9 bases and J by 6 bases. CDR3 length equals 14 residues.

This clone came up once. The rearrangement joins TRBV6-6 to TRBJ1-1; D perhaps matches TRBD1 (6 bases). The CDR3 runs 16 residues. Per germline, CDR1 MNHNY and CDR2 SVGAGI (reference sequence). V was shortened by 2 bases and J by 3 bases, with 16 bases between the two germline ends. The CDR3 DNA follows: TGTGCCAGCAGTTACACAAAGAACAGGGTCGACACTGAAGCTTTCTTT. Its protein product is CASSYTKNRVDTEAFF.

The chain carries TRBV7-7 and TRBJ2-3; no firm D call. CDR3 length equals 13 residues. V was clipped by 2 bases and J by 1 base, with 4 bases between them. Germline-derived CDR1 and CDR2 are SSHAT and FNYEAQ (reference sequence). DNA of the CDR3: TGTGCCAGCAGCTTACTAGGCACAGATACGCAGTATTTT. Translated: CASSLLGTDTQYF.

The rearrangement links TRBV19 to TRBJ1-3, with D unclear. This CDR3 is 15 amino acids long. CDR1 is LNHDA and CDR2 is SQIVND in the germline V gene (reference sequence). V was cut by 7 bases and J by 4 bases, with 17 bases left in between. The CDR3 nucleotides are TGTGCCAGTACGCTCCTCGGGGTGCGAGGAAACACCATATATTTT. Translating it yields CASTLLGVRGNTIYF.

This clone was seen only a few times. The rearrangement joins TRBV7-9 to TRBJ2-7, with 14 bases fitting TRBD2. The CDR3 contains 15 residues. Germline V gives CDR1 SEHNR, CDR2 FQNEAQ (reference sequence). The trim removed 6 bases at V and 3 bases at J, leaving 4 bases unmatched. The CDR3 reads CASRSGTSGSYEQYF. The CDR3, as DNA: TGTGCCAGCAGGTCCGGGACTAGCGGGAGCTACGAGCAGTACTTC.